Listed here is a single TCR beta chain. Its antigen is not identified. V lost 2 bases and J lost 5, with 22 bases in between. The germline gives CDR1 SGHDT, CDR2 YYEEEE. The CDR3 has 17 residues. These data originate in a study of cytomegalovirus exposure and HLA in healthy donors. At the level of the study: A prior analysis found about 120 million unique TCR beta sequences from some 190 million T cells.

Study conclusions and caveats: Previously analyzed data showed that most TCR beta V segments were productive at a frequency of about 87% or about 30%. Sequencing probably produced one cluster of sequence variants that were highly shared. In a later analysis, across HLA loci, associated TCR counts were highest for DRB1, lowest for HLA-C.

PCR amplification relied on 60 Vbeta primers (plus 13 Jbeta primers). Clones were read by immunoSEQ multiplex PCR, and TCRdb kept only the in-frame ones, dropping some. The sample comprises approximately 160,000 clones, 60% to 80% of which are singletons, and approximately 13% rests with the top ten. Sample: PBMCs. The chain has TRBV5-6 and TRBJ1-2, with no clear D. This TCR came from a woman in her 50s in good health and CMV-seropositive. The CDR3 DNA sequence: TGTGCCAGCAGCTTTGGCCAGGCCCTCGCCGGGGTTTATGGCTACACCTTC. Residues: CASSFGQALAGVYGYTF.